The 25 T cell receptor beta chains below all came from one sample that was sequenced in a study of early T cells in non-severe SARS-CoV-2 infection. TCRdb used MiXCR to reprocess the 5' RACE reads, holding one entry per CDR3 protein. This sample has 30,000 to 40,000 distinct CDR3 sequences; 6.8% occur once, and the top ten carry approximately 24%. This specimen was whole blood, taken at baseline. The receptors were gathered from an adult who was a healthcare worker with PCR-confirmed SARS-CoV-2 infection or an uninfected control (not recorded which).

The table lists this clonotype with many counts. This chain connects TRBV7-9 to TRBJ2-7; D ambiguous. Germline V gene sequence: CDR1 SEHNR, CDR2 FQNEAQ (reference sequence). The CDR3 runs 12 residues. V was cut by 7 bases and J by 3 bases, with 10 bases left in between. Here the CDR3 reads CASTQTGYEQYF. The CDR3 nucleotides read TGTGCCAGCACCCAGACCGGCTACGAGCAGTACTTC.

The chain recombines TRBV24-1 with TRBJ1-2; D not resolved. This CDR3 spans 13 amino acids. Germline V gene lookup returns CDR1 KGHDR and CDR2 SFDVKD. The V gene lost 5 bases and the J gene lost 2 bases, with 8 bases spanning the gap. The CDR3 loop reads CATSGGGNYGYTF. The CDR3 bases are TGTGCCACCAGTGGTGGAGGGAACTATGGCTACACCTTC.

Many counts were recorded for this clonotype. The CDR3 region has the DNA TGTGCCAGCTCACCTGCACAGGGGACCTATGGCTACACCTTC. Its translation: CASSPAQGTYGYTF. This sequence joins TRBV18 and TRBJ1-2, with 7 bases lining up with TRBD1. Germline V CDR1 and CDR2: KGHSH, LQKENI. J lost 4 bases, V lost 3 bases, and 5 bases had no gene match. This CDR3 has 14 amino acids.

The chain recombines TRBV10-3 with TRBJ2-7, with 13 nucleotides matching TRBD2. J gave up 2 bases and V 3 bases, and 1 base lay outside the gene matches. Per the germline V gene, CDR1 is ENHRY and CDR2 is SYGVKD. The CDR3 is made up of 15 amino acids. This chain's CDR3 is CAISDGLAGAYEQYF. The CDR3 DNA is TGTGCCATCAGTGACGGACTAGCGGGGGCCTACGAGCAGTACTTC.

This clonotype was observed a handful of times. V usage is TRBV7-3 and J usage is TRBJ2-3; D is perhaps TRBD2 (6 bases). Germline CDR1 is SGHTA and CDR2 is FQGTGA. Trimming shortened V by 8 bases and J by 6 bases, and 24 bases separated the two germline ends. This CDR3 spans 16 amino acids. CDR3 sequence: CASGYSGGLGQDTQYF. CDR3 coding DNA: TGTGCCAGCGGGTACAGTGGGGGACTCGGGCAGGATACGCAGTATTTT.

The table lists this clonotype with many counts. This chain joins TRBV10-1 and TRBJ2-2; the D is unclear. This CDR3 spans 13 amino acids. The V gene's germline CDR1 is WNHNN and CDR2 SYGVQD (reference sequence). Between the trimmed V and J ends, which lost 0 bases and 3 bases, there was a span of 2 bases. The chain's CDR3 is CASSESDTGELFF. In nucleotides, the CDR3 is TGCGCCAGCAGTGAGTCGGACACCGGGGAGCTGTTTTTT.

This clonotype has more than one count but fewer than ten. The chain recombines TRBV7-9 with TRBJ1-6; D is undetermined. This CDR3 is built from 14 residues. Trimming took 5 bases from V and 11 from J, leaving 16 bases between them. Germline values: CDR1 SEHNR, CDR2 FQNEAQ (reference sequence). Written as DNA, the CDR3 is TGTGCCAGCAGCCCCAGCCCCGAAGGGACACCCCTCCACTTT. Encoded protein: CASSPSPEGTPLHF.

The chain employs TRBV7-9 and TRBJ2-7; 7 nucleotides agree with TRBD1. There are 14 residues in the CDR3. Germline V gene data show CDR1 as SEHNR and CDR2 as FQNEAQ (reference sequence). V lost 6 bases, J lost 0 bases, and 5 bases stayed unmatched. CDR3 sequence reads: CASSFRDSSYEQYF. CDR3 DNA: TGTGCCAGCAGTTTCCGGGACAGCTCCTACGAGCAGTACTTC.

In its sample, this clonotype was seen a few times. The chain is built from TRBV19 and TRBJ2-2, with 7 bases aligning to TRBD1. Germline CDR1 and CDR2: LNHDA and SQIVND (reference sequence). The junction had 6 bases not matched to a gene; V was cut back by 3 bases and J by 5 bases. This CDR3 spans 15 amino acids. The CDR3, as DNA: TGTGCCAGTAGTATTCGGGGACAGCAGACCGGGGAGCTGTTTTTT. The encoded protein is CASSIRGQQTGELFF.

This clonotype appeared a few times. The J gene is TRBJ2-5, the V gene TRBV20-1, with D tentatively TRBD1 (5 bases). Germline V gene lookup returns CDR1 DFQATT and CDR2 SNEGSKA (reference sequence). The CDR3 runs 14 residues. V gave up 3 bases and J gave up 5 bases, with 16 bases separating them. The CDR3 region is CSASIQGLRETQYF. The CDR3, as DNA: TGCAGTGCTAGTATCCAGGGCCTGCGGGAGACCCAGTACTTC.

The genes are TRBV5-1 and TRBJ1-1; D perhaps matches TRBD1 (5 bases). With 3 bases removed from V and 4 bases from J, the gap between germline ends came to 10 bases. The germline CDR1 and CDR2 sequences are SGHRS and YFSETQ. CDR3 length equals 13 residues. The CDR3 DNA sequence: TGCGCCAGCAGCTCCCCCGGGGGCACTGAAGCTTTCTTT. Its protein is CASSSPGGTEAFF.

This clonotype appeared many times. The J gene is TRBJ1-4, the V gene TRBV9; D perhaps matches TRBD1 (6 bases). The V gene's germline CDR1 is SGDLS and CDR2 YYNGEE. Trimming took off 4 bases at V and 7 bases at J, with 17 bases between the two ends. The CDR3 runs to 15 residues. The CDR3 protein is CASSPTGSLFEKLFF. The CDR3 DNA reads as TGTGCCAGCAGCCCAACAGGGTCGTTGTTTGAAAAACTGTTTTTT.

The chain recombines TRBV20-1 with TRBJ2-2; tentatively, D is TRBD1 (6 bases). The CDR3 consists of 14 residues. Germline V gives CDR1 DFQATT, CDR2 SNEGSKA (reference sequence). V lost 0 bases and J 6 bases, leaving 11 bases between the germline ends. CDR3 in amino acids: CSARDQQGPGELFF. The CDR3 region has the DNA TGCAGTGCTAGAGATCAACAGGGCCCCGGGGAGCTGTTTTTT.

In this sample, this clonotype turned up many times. The CDR3 region is CASSSTRDRGGYSNQPQHF. CDR3 nucleotides: TGTGCCAGCAGTTCGACCCGGGACAGGGGCGGATATAGCAATCAGCCCCAGCATTTT. This chain links TRBV27 with TRBJ1-5; TRBD1 aligns across 10 bases. Germline CDR1 reads MNHEY; CDR2 reads SMNVEV (reference sequence). V shed 4 bases and J 0 bases; nucleotides not matched to a gene: 12. This CDR3 comprises 19 residues.

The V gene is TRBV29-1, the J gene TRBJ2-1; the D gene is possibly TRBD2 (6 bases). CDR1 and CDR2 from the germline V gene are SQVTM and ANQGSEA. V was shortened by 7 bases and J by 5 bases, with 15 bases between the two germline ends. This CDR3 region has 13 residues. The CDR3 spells CSADIAADNEQFF. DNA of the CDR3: TGCAGCGCTGACATAGCGGCCGACAATGAGCAGTTCTTC.

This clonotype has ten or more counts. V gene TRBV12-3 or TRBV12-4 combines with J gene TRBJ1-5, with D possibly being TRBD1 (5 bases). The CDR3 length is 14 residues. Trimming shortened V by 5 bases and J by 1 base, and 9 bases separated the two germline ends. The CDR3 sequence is CASSPGLSNQPQHF. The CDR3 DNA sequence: TGTGCCAGCAGTCCGGGACTGAGCAATCAGCCCCAGCATTTT.

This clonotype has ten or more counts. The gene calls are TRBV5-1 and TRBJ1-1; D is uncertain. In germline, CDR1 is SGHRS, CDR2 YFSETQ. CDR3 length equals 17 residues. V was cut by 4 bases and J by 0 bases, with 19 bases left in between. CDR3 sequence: CASSPLLTSLVNTEAFF. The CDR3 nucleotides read TGCGCCAGCAGCCCCCTTTTGACATCCCTGGTGAACACTGAAGCTTTCTTT. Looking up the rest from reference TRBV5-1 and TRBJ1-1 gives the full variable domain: KAGVTQTPRYLIKTRGQQVTLSCSPISGHRSVSWYQQTPGQGLQFLFEYFSETQRNKGNFPGRFSGRQFSNSRSEMNVSTLELGDSALYLCASSPLLTSLVNTEAFFGQGTRLTVV.

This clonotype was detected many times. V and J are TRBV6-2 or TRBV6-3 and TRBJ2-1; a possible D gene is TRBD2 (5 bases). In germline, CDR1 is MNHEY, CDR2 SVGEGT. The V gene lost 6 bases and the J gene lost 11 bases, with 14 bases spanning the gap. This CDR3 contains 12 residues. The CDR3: CASSSGVSKQFF. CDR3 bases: TGTGCCAGCAGCTCCGGGGTATCGAAGCAGTTCTTC.

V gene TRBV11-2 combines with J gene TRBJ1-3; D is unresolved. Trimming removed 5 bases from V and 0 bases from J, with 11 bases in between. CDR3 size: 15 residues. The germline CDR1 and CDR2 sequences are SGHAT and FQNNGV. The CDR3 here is CASSRDLRSGNTIYF. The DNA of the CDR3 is TGTGCCAGCAGCAGGGATCTCCGCTCTGGAAACACCATATATTTT. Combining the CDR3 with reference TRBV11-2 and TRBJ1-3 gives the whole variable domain EAGVAQSPRYKIIEKRQSVAFWCNPISGHATLYWYQQILGQGPKLLIQFQNNGVVDDSQLPKDRFSAERLKGVDSTLKIQPAKLEDSAVYLCASSRDLRSGNTIYFGEGSWLTVV.

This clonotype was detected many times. The CDR3 sequence is CSARSSGSSYEQYF. The CDR3 DNA reads as TGCAGTGCTAGATCTAGCGGGAGCTCCTACGAGCAGTACTTC. The gene calls are TRBV20-1 and TRBJ2-7; TRBD2 matches 10 bases. The CDR3 covers 14 residues. The V and J ends lost 2 bases and 0 bases, in that order; junction bases with no gene match: 1. CDR1 and CDR2 from the germline V gene are DFQATT and SNEGSKA (reference sequence).

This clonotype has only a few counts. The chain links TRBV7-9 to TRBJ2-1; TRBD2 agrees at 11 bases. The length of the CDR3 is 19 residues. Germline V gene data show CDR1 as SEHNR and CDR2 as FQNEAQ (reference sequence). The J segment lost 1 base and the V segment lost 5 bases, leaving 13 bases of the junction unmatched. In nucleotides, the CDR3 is TGTGCCAGCAGCCCCCCCAGCCCGACTAGCGGGACTTCCTACAATGAGCAGTTCTTC. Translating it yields CASSPPSPTSGTSYNEQFF.

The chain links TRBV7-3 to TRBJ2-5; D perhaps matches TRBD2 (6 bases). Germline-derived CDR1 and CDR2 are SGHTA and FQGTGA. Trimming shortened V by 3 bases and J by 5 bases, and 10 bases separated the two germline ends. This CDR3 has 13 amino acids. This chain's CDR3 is CASSFTRGETQYF. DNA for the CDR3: TGTGCCAGCAGCTTCACACGGGGGGAGACCCAGTACTTC.

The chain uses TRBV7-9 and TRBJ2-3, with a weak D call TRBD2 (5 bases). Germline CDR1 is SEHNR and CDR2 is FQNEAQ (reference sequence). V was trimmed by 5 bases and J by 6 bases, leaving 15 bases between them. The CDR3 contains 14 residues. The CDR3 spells CASSPGSTRDTQYF. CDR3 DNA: TGTGCCAGCAGCCCTGGGAGTACAAGGGATACGCAGTATTTT.

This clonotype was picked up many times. In DNA form, the CDR3 reads TGTGCCAGCAGTTACAGAGAATTCTACGAGCAGTACTTC. Translated, it gives CASSYREFYEQYF. This chain joins TRBV12-3 or TRBV12-4 and TRBJ2-7, with D uncertain. V was clipped by 4 bases and J by 3 bases, with 10 bases between them. The CDR3 is 13 amino acids.

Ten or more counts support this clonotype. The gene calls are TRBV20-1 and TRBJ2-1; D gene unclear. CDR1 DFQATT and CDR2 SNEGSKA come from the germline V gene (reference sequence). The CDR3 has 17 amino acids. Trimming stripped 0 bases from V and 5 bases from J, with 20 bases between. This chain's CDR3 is CSAREPANRAPNNEQFF. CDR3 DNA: TGCAGTGCTAGAGAACCAGCTAACCGTGCCCCAAACAATGAGCAGTTCTTC.